This T cell receptor (beta chain) derives from a study of siplizumab effects on memory and regulatory T cells. Repertoires were generated with immunoSEQ multiplex PCR, while TCRdb's copy carries only in-frame clones and drops some. The table records roughly 120,000 clones, 94% of them present only once. In germline, CDR1 is SQVTM, CDR2 ANQGSEA. The CDR3 consists of 13 residues. With 4 bases clipped from V and 4 bases from J, the junction kept 5 bases outside the gene matches. As for this clone: Its antigen is not identified.

General study points: Apparently key alloresponse contributors, naive T cells also seemed more diverse than memory cells.

The V gene is TRBV29-1, the J gene TRBJ2-5; 8 bases fit TRBD1. Material for sequencing was non-Treg CD4+ T cells sorted from blood. The receptor comes from a human donor in good health. The CDR3 here is CSVAGGDGETQYF. The CDR3 bases are TGCAGCGTTGCAGGGGGCGATGGAGAGACCCAGTACTTC.